This T cell receptor beta chain emerged from a study of shared clonotypes between healthy human individuals (dated by TCRdb to 2019 to 2021). About the investigation overall: A couple of women and a few men aged 18 to 49 years were included in the cohort. To increase sequencing depth and limit assay-specific biases, different laboratories used diverse techniques to prepare libraries and sequence TCR repertoires. To estimate repertoire size and how much clonotypes are shared between individuals, the study performed deep sequencing of blood TCR repertoires from 4 to 6 healthy adults. Between about 0.8 and 9.5 billion PBMCs per donor were obtained by leukapheresis. For each donor, CD4 naive and CD4 memory were each run on three plates, CD8 naive on two plates, and CD8 memory on one plate. The investigation overall reported the following: Because the study included only a small number of donors, the genetic and exposure-history diversity represented was limited. Even with the large sequencing depth, rarefaction of the sorted-subset datasets indicated that sequencing was incomplete. Sampling was limited to blood, and TCR repertoires in tissue likely differ from TCR repertoires in blood. Compared with non-shared clonotypes, the clonotypes found in all four sorted-subset donors had higher generation probabilities. Naive subsets generally had larger estimated clonotype richness than memory subsets did. Sharing across four donors was observed for approximately 4.6% of naive CD4, over 3% of naive CD8, over 2% of memory CD4, and about 0.39% of memory CD8 clonotypes. Pairwise subsampling indicated that sequencing depth was expected to affect the degree of clonotype sharing among donors.

About this clone: Its specific antigen is unknown. No clone much larger than this one lies a single base away; base qualities are absent.

The germline V gene yields SNHLY for CDR1 and FYNNEI for CDR2. CDR3 length: 13 amino acids, cysteine to phenylalanine. Just the 39-base CDR3 DNA is kept, in frame starting at base 1. V sheds 7 bases and J sheds 5 bases, leaving 11 bases between their ends. TCR CDR3 regions were amplified from genomic DNA by multiplex PCR using the deep immunoSEQ assay. Genomic DNA extracted from each cell subset was distributed evenly over all wells of several immunoSEQ 96-well plates, and each plate served as one replicate. Each replicate PCR for sorted subsets received roughly 0.2 ug genomic DNA, equal to tens of thousands of T cell genomes. Purified libraries were quantified with a Qubit 3.0 fluorometer, sized on a Bioanalyzer 2100, and re-quantified with the KAPA Library Quantification kit. Each immunoSEQ 96-well plate was sequenced on its own single-read 150-cycle Illumina NextSeq 550 flow cell. Regarding the original processing steps: Because the immunoSEQ output included only junctional sequences and no quality scores, the filtering could not be the same as the filtering used for full-length reads. Sequences were annotated with PyIR, a Python wrapper for IgBLAST v1.9, using IMGT germline references to assign V/J genes and CDR3. Reads with weak V/J assignments (E-value above 1e-6), missing CDR3, stop codons, out-of-frame junctions, or ambiguous translated residues were removed. V3J clonotypes were defined as sequences sharing an identical inferred V gene, J gene, and CDR3 amino acid sequence. To compute the percentage overlap between repertoires, the number of shared unique clonotypes was divided by the size of the smaller repertoire. Repertoire richness was assessed with RTK rarefaction, the Chao1 estimator, and Recon v2.1 estimates of unobserved clonotypes. Generation probabilities for all TCRbeta clonotypes obtained by the gDNA method from a handful of donors were computed using OLGA. TCRdb's version of the immuneACCESS table is confined to in-frame rearrangements and falls short of the full clone set. An unresolved V gene accounts for under half of the shortfall where checked; the remainder is of unknown origin. For V, J and clone size, that table is used; D and trimming come from the DNA. In all, the sample holds millions of clones, and roughly 95% of those were seen once. The ten biggest clones cover 0.1% to 0.15% of the sample.

Donors were healthy HIV-negative adults with no recently reported acute infections or vaccinations. Every donor was a Caucasian adult residing in Nashville, Tennessee, USA. CD4+ T cells were enriched by magnetic negative selection, after which naive cells were positively selected on CD45RA and the negative fraction was taken as the memory subset. Blood was obtained by leukapheresis, after which PBMCs were separated by Ficoll-Histopaque density gradient centrifugation and cryopreserved in liquid nitrogen vapor phase. Analytical flow cytometry was used to check the purity and quantity of every magnetically sorted T cell population. Each sorted fraction had its genomic DNA isolated and then quantified by UV absorbance on a Nanodrop 2000c.

This TCR derives from a man between 18 and 29 years old in good health. The receptor chain draws on TRBV2 and TRBJ1-4; no D gene can be assigned with confidence. Specimen: naive CD4+ T cells sorted from blood. The meaning of the sample's cell subset or site label: CD45RA+ positively selected. The CDR3 protein: CASIAQRNEKLFF. The nucleotide sequence reads TGTGCCAGCATAGCACAGAGAAATGAAAAACTGTTTTTT. With the rest looked up from the reference TRBV2 and TRBJ1-4 genes rather than sequenced, the full variable domain is EPEVTQTPSHQVTQMGQEVILRCVPISNHLYFYWYRQILGQKVEFLVSFYNNEISEKSEIFDDQFSVERPDGSNFTLKIRSTKLEDSAMYFCASIAQRNEKLFFGSGTQLSVL.